This TCR beta chain comes out of a study of cytomegalovirus exposure and HLA in healthy donors. A multiplex PCR was run with 60 Vbeta primers and 13 Jbeta primers. Measured with immunoSEQ multiplex PCR; TCRdb has only the in-frame clones, and not every one. The table lists about 120,000 clones, more than 65% of them singletons. Germline CDR1 is MNHEY and CDR2 is SVGAGI. The CDR3 length is 12 residues. V dropped 6 bases and J dropped 6 bases, with 10 bases sitting between them. The receptor comes from a man between 25 and 39 years old in good health and CMV-seropositive. Material: PBMCs. The V and J genes are TRBV6-5 and TRBJ2-3; D call uncertain. CDR3 in amino acids: CASSLSGDTQYF. CDR3 nucleotide sequence: TGTGCCAGCAGCCTCTCCGGGGATACGCAGTATTTT.